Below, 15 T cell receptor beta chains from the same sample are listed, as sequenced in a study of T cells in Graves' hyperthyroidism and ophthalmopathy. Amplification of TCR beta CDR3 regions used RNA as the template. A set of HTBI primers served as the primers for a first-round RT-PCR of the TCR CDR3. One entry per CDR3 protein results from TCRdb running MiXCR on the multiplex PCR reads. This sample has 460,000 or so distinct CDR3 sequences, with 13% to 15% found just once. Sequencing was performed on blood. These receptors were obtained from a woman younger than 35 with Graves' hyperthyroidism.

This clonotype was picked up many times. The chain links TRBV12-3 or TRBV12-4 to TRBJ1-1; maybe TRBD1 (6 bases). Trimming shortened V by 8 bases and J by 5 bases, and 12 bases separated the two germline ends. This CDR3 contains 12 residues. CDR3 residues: CASRGGITEAFF. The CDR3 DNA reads TGTGCCAGCCGGGGGGGCATTACTGAAGCTTTCTTT.

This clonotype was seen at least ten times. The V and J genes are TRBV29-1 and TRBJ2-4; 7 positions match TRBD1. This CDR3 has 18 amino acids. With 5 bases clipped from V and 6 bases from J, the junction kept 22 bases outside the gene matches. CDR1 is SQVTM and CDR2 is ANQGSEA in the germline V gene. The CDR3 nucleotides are TGCAGCGTTCAGCCCCGATCCACAGGGGCCGAAGCAGGAAACATTCAGTACTTC. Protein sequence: CSVQPRSTGAEAGNIQYF.

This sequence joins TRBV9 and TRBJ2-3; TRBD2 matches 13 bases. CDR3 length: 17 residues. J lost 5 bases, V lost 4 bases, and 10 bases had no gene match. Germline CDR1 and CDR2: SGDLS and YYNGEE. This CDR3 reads CASSTHPGLAGLDTQYF. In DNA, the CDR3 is TGTGCCAGCAGCACCCACCCGGGACTAGCGGGATTAGATACGCAGTATTTT.

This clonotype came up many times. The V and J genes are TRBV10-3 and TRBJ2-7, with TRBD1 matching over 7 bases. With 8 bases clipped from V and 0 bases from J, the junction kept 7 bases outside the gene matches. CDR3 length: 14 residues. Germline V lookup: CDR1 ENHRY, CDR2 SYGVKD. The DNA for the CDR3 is TGTGCCATCGGGGACAGCCGAAGCTCCTACGAGCAGTACTTC. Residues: CAIGDSRSSYEQYF.

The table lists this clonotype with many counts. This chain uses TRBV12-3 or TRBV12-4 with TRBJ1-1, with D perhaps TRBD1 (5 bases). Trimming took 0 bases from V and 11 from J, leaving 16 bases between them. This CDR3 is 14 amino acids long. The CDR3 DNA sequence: TGTGCCAGCAGTTTAGCTAAACAGGCCTCGGGCGCTTTCTTT. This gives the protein CASSLAKQASGAFF.

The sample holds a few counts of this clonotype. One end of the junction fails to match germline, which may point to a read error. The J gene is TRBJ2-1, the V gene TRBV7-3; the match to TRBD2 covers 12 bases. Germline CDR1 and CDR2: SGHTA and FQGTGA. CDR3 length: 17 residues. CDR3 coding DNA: TGTGCCAGCAGCTTAAACCCTGGACTAGCGGGATACAATGAGCAGCTCTTC. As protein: CASSLNPGLAGYNEQLF.

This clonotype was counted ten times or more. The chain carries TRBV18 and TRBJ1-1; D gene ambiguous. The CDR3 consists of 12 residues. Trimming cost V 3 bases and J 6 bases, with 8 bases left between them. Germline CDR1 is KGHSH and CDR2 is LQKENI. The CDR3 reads CASSPGPAEAFF. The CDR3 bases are TGTGCCAGCTCACCGGGTCCGGCTGAAGCTTTCTTT. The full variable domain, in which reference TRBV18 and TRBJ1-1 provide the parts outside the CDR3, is NAGVMQNPRHLVRRRGQEARLRCSPMKGHSHVYWYRQLPEEGLKFMVYLQKENIIDESGMPKERFSAEFPKEGPSILRIQQVVRGDSAAYFCASSPGPAEAFFGQGTRLTVV.

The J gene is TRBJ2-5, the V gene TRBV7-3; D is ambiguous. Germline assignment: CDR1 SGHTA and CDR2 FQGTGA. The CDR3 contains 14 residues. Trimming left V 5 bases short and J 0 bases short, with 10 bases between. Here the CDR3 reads CASSPAGDQETQYF. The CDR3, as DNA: TGTGCCAGCAGCCCAGCTGGCGACCAAGAGACCCAGTACTTC.

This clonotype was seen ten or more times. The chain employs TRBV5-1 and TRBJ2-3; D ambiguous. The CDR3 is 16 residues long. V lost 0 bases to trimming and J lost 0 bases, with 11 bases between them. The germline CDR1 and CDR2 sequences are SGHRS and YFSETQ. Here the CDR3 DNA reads TGCGCCAGCAGCTTGGCGGTGGGCCCCAGCACAGATACGCAGTATTTT. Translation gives CASSLAVGPSTDTQYF.

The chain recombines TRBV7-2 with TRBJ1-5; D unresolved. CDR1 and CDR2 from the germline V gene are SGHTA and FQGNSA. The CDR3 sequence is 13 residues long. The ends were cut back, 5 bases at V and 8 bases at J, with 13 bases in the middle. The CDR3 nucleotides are TGTGCCAGCAGCCCCCGGGTGTCGGAGCCCCAGCATTTT. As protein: CASSPRVSEPQHF.

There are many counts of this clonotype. In DNA, the CDR3 is TGTGCCAGCAGGGGGGACCTGTCCTACAATGAGCAGTTCTTC. It translates to CASRGDLSYNEQFF. The chain employs TRBV2 and TRBJ2-1, with D perhaps matching TRBD1 or TRBD2 (5 bases each). Trimming stripped 6 bases from V and 1 base from J, with 10 bases between. This CDR3 is 14 amino acids long. Germline CDR1 is SNHLY and CDR2 is FYNNEI.

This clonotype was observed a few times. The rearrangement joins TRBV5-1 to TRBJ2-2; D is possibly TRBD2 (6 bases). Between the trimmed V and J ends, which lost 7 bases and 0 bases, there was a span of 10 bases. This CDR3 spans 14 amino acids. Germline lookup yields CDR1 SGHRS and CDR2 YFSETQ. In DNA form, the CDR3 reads TGCGCCAGCCTCCGCGGGACGAACACCGGGGAGCTGTTTTTT. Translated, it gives CASLRGTNTGELFF.

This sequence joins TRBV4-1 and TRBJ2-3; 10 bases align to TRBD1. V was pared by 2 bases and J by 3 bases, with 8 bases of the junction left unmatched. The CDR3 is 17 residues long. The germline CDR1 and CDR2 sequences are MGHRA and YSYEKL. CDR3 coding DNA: TGCGCCAGCAGCCAATACTCGGTGGGACAGGGGACAGATACGCAGTATTTT. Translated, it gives CASSQYSVGQGTDTQYF.

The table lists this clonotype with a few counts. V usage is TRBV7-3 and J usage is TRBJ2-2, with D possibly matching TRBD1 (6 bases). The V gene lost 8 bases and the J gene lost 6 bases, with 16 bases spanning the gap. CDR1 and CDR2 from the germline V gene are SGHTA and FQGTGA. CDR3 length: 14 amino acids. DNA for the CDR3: TGTGCCAGCGAGGCAGGGGCGAGAGCCGGGGAGCTGTTTTTT. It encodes CASEAGARAGELFF.

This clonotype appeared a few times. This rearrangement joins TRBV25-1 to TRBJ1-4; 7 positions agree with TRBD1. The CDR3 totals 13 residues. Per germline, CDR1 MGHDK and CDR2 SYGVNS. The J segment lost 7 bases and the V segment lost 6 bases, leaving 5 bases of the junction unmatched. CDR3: CASRTGAGEKLFF. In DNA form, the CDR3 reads TGTGCCAGCAGAACAGGGGCAGGTGAAAAACTGTTTTTT.